This entry describes one T cell receptor (beta chain). Sequencing was performed with immunoSEQ multiplex PCR; in TCRdb, only in-frame clones are kept and a portion is missing. Altogether 300,000 to 350,000 clones are present, about 86% being singletons, with the ten largest covering 1.5% to 2%. Treatment given: over 15 received Ad26.COV2.S at low or high dose, single or two shots; about 5 received placebo; per-sample allocation not given. Samples analyzed were those drawn on day 63 after the first vaccine or placebo injection. The data stem from a study of Ad26.COV2.S vaccination and SARS-CoV-2 variants. Across the study: Enrolled in COV1001, the donor was in the Ad26.COV2.S trial arm, which received the vaccine.

Trimming left V 2 bases short and J 6 bases short, with 8 bases between. The CDR3 contains 13 residues. This clonotype was obtained from a person between 18 and 59 years old who received the Ad26.COV2.S COVID-19 vaccine or a placebo. The V call is TRBV12-3 or TRBV12-4, the J call TRBJ2-1; possibly TRBD1 for D (5 bases). Sequencing was performed on peripheral blood, taken in a trial of Ad26.COV2.S vaccine versus placebo. CDR3 residues: CASSLWGSNEQFF. The CDR3 nucleotides read TGTGCCAGCAGTTTATGGGGCTCCAATGAGCAGTTCTTC.